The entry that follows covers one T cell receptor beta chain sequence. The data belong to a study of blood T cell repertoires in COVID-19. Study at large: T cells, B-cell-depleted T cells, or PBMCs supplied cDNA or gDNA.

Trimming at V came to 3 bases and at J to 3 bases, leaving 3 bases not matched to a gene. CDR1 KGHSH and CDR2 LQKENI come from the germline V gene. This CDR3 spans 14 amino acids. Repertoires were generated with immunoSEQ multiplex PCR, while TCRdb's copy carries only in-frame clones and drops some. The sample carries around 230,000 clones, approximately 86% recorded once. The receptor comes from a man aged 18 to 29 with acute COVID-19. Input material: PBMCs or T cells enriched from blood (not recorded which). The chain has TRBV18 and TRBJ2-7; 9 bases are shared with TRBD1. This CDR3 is CASSPRDRDYEQYF. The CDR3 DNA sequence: TGTGCCAGCTCACCGCGGGACAGGGACTACGAGCAGTACTTC.